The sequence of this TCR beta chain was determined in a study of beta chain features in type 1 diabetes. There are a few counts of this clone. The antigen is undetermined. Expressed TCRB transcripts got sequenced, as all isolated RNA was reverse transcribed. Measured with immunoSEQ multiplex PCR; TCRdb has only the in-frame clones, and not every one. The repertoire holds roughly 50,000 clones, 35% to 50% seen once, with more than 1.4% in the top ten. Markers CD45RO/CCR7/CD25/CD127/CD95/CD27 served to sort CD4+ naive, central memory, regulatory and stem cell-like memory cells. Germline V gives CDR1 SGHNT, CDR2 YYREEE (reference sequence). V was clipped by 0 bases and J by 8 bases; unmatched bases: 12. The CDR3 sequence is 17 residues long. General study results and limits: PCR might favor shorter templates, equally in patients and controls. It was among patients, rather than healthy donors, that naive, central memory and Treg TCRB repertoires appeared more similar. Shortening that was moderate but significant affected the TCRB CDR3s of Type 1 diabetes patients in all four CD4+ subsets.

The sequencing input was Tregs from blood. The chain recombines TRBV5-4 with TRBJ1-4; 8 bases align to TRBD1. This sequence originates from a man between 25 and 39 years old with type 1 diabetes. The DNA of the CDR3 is TGTGCCAGCAGCTTGGGAGGCCGTGGACAGGGAGGCGAAAAACTGTTTTTT. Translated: CASSLGGRGQGGEKLFF.